The rows below give T cell receptor beta chains drawn from one sample of a study of T cells of healthy individuals. TCRdb reanalysed the 5' RACE reads using MiXCR and keeps one entry per CDR3 protein. Altogether 90,000 to 100,000 distinct CDR3 sequences are present, around 17% being singletons, with the ten largest covering 6.2%. These receptor sequences come from a human donor in good health. CDR3s include the opening cysteine and the closing phenylalanine or tryptophan. A D gene is named only where the DNA matches it firmly. Clone size, where shown, is once, few, many, or a class for clones that have expanded.

clone_size,d_call,j_call,v_call,cdr3_nt,cdr3_aa
few,-,TRBJ2-2,TRBV6-6,TGTGCCAGCAGTCCCTGGGCAGGGATGGGGGATACCGGGGAGCTGTTTTTT,CASSPWAGMGDTGELFF
-,TRBD2,TRBJ2-7,TRBV5-1,TGCGCCAGCAGTTCTACGGGGCGGGAGAACGAGCAGTACTTC,CASSSTGRENEQYF
few,-,TRBJ2-7,TRBV14,TGTGCCAGCAGCCAAGGACAGGTGTCCTACGAGCAGTACTTC,CASSQGQVSYEQYF
-,TRBD2,TRBJ2-7,TRBV3-1,TGTGCCAGCAGCCAGCCCGGGACTAAATCCTACGAGCAGTACTTC,CASSQPGTKSYEQYF
-,-,TRBJ2-1,TRBV20-1,TGCAGTGCTAAGGGCGGGGGACGACAGGTCTTC,CSAKGGGRQVF
-,-,TRBJ2-3,TRBV20-1,TGCAGTGCTACCCCCCCTCTGGCAGATACGCAGTATTTT,CSATPPLADTQYF
many,-,TRBJ1-4,TRBV6-5,TGTGCCAGCAGTTACTCAGGGGGAAAACTGTTTTTT,CASSYSGGKLFF
-,TRBD1,TRBJ2-7,TRBV28,TGTGCCAGCAGTCCCGGGACAGGGACTTTTGAGCAGTACTTC,CASSPGTGTFEQYF
few,TRBD2,TRBJ2-5,TRBV7-6,TGTGCCAGCAGCTTAACCGTCCCTAGCGGGGACCAAGAGACCCAGTACTTC,CASSLTVPSGDQETQYF
-,-,TRBJ1-5,TRBV28,TGTGCCAGCAGTTTTGGCAGGGGACACAATCAGCCCCAGCATTTT,CASSFGRGHNQPQHF
few,-,TRBJ1-4,TRBV2,TGTGCCAGCAGAGGGAGTACTAATGAAAAACTGTTTTTT,CASRGSTNEKLFF
-,TRBD1,TRBJ1-1,TRBV20-1,TGCAGTGCTGGGACAGAGGAAGCTTTCTTT,CSAGTEEAFF
-,-,TRBJ2-7,TRBV29-1,TGCAGCGTTGAGGGGGAAATTACCTACGAGCAGTACTTC,CSVEGEITYEQYF
many,-,TRBJ2-7,TRBV10-3,TGTGCCATCAGTGAGTCGGGGAACTCCTACGAGCAGTACTTC,CAISESGNSYEQYF
-,-,TRBJ2-2,TRBV19,TGTGCCAGTAGTATGCTAGGGGGGCAACAGAACACCGGGGAGCTGTTTTTT,CASSMLGGQQNTGELFF
few,-,TRBJ2-1,TRBV21-1,TGTGCCAGCAGCAAAGAAGCGGATGTGCCGCGCAATGAGCAGTTCTTC,CASSKEADVPRNEQFF
many,-,TRBJ1-6,TRBV6-4,TGTGCCAGCAGAGACAGTTATAATTCACCCCTCCACTTT,CASRDSYNSPLHF